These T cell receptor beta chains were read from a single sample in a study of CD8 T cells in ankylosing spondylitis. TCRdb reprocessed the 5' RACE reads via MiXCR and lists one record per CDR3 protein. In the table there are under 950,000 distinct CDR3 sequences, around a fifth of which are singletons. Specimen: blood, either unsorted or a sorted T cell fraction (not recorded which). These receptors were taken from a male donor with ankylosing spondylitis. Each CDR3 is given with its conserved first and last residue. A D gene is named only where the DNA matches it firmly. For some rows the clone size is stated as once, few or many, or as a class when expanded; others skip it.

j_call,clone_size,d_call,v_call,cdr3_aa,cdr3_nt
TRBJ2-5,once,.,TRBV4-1,CASSQEGRLQETQYF,TGCGCCAGCAGCCAAGAAGGTCGGCTACAAGAGACCCAGTACTTC
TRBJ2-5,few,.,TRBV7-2,CASSLGAVKYQETQYF,TGTGCCAGCAGCTTAGGGGCAGTGAAGTACCAAGAGACCCAGTACTTC
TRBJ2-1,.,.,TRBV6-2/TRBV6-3,CASSYSGSEQFF,TGTGCCAGCAGTTACTCGGGCAGTGAGCAGTTCTTC
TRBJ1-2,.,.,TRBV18,CASSGKDDPSYGYTF,TGTGCCAGCTCAGGCAAGGACGACCCCTCTTATGGCTACACCTTC
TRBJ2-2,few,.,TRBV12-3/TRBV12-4,CASTNPLPGANTGELFF,TGTGCCAGCACCAACCCACTCCCGGGAGCGAACACCGGGGAGCTGTTTTTT
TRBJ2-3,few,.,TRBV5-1,CASSLDPPDTQYF,TGCGCCAGCAGCTTGGACCCCCCAGATACGCAGTATTTT
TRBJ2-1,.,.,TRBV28,CASSPVKIEQFF,TGTGCCAGCAGCCCCGTAAAGATTGAGCAGTTCTTC
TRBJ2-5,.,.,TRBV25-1,CASSANIMRETQYF,TGTGCCAGCAGTGCTAACATTATGCGAGAGACCCAGTACTTC
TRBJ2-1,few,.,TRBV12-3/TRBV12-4,CASSTWTYNEQFF,TGTGCCAGCAGTACTTGGACCTACAATGAGCAGTTCTTC
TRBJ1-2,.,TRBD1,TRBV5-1,CASSLAETGVSGYTF,TGCGCCAGCAGCTTGGCCGAGACAGGGGTCTCTGGCTACACCTTC